Below are 21 T cell receptor beta chains sequenced from a single sample in a study of T-cell memory formation after mild COVID-19. One entry per CDR3 protein results from TCRdb running MiXCR on the 5' RACE reads. The data show approximately 150,000 distinct CDR3 sequences, with over 10% seen just once and 3% to 4% held by the top ten. The sample taken for sequencing was PBMCs or a T cell subset sorted from them (not recorded which). These receptors were collected from a man between 18 and 35 years old who had mild COVID-19 (a few samples of this study predate the infection). Cell type and time point are not known.

V gene TRBV18 combines with J gene TRBJ1-2; the match to TRBD1 covers 7 bases. The CDR3 covers 14 residues. V dropped 3 bases and J dropped 2; count of bases not matched to a gene: 3. The germline gives CDR1 KGHSH, CDR2 LQKENI. This chain's CDR3 is CASSPGTDNYGYTF. CDR3 sequence (DNA): TGTGCCAGCTCACCTGGGACAGACAACTATGGCTACACCTTC. Variable domain in full (rest from reference TRBV18 and TRBJ1-2): NAGVMQNPRHLVRRRGQEARLRCSPMKGHSHVYWYRQLPEEGLKFMVYLQKENIIDESGMPKERFSAEFPKEGPSILRIQQVVRGDSAAYFCASSPGTDNYGYTFGSGTRLTVV.

This clonotype came up a few times. The CDR3 is CASGMSSYNSPLHF. Here the CDR3 DNA reads TGTGCCAGCGGGATGAGCTCCTATAATTCACCCCTCCACTTT. The chain couples TRBV2 to TRBJ1-6; D is uncertain. Germline CDR1 and CDR2: SNHLY and FYNNEI. The CDR3 contains 14 residues. Between the trimmed V and J ends, which lost 8 bases and 0 bases, there was a span of 8 bases.

The rearrangement joins TRBV18 to TRBJ1-5, with TRBD1 identical over 10 bases. Trimming removed 3 bases from V and 3 bases from J; junction bases left unmatched: 2. Germline CDR1 KGHSH, CDR2 LQKENI. This CDR3 is built from 15 residues. CDR3 in amino acids: CASSPGQGYNQPQHF. The CDR3 DNA sequence: TGTGCCAGCTCACCGGGACAGGGGTACAATCAGCCCCAGCATTTT.

The sample holds a few counts of this clonotype. The rearrangement links TRBV4-3 to TRBJ1-5; no definite D call. This CDR3 contains 14 residues. The V and J ends lost 6 bases and 0 bases respectively, with 9 bases between them. The germline V gene encodes CDR1 LGHNA and CDR2 YSLEER. In DNA form, the CDR3 reads TGCGCCAGCAGTAACGATTATAGCAATCAGCCCCAGCATTTT. Translating it yields CASSNDYSNQPQHF.

Only one count was recorded for this clonotype. The chain joins TRBV5-6 to TRBJ2-4; the D call may be TRBD1 or TRBD2 (5 bases each). The CDR3 extends over 16 amino acids. Germline V gene data show CDR1 as SGHDT and CDR2 as YYEEEE. V was trimmed by 5 bases and J by 6 bases, leaving 21 bases between them. The CDR3 loop is CASRGSGTGLRNIQYF. The CDR3, as DNA: TGTGCCAGCAGGGGGAGTGGTACGGGGCTGAGAAACATTCAGTACTTC.

This clonotype was detected only a few times. This rearrangement joins TRBV19 to TRBJ1-5, with D possibly being TRBD1 (5 bases). Germline-derived CDR1 and CDR2 are LNHDA and SQIVND (reference sequence). The CDR3 has 14 residues. V was pared by 2 bases and J by 7 bases, with 12 bases between. The CDR3 region has the DNA TGTGCCAGTAGTATAACGGGGGGTGGACAGCCCCAGCATTTT. Its protein product is CASSITGGGQPQHF. Drawing the rest from reference TRBV19 and TRBJ1-5, the complete variable domain is DGGITQSPKYLFRKEGQNVTLSCEQNLNHDAMYWYRQDPGQGLRLIYYSQIVNDFQKGDIAEGYSVSREKKESFPLTVTSAQKNPTAFYLCASSITGGGQPQHFGDGTRLSIL.

This clonotype appeared many times. The V and J genes are TRBV11-2 and TRBJ2-1, with D hard to call. Germline CDR1 SGHAT, CDR2 FQNNGV. The CDR3 length is 13 residues. Trimming pared 2 bases from V and 4 bases from J, leaving 6 bases between. In DNA, the CDR3 is TGTGCCAGCAGCTTAAACGGGTACAATGAGCAGTTCTTC. Its protein product is CASSLNGYNEQFF.

This clonotype has a handful of counts. V is TRBV20-1 and J is TRBJ1-6; D gene uncertain. CDR3 length: 16 amino acids. V was clipped by 2 bases and J by 0 bases, with 11 bases between them. Germline V gene sequence: CDR1 DFQATT, CDR2 SNEGSKA (reference sequence). The CDR3 sequence is CSARHRLSSYNSPLHF. In nucleotides, the CDR3 is TGCAGTGCTAGACACAGACTCAGCTCCTATAATTCACCCCTCCACTTT.

The chain employs TRBV9 and TRBJ2-3; D is unresolved. The V end lost 4 bases, the J end lost 3 bases, and 15 bases lay between the germline ends. CDR1 is SGDLS, CDR2 YYNGEE, per germline. The CDR3 is 15 residues long. For the CDR3, the DNA is TGTGCCAGCAGCCCACGATCCCCGCGGACAGATACGCAGTATTTT. It specifies CASSPRSPRTDTQYF.

This chain connects TRBV5-5 to TRBJ2-7; no firm D call. The germline V gene has CDR1 SGHKS and CDR2 YYEKEE (reference sequence). V was clipped by 2 bases and J by 3 bases, with 9 bases between them. CDR3 size: 13 residues. Written as DNA, the CDR3 is TGTGCCAGCAGCTTAGTACCGCGCTACGAGCAGTACGTC. Amino acid sequence: CASSLVPRYEQYV.

This clonotype came up a few times. The gene calls are TRBV9 and TRBJ2-3, with TRBD2 identical over 10 bases. The germline V gene has CDR1 SGDLS and CDR2 YYNGEE. The CDR3 contains 16 residues. The J segment lost 9 bases and the V segment lost 0 bases, leaving 10 bases of the junction unmatched. For the CDR3, the DNA is TGTGCCAGCAGCGTAGTAGGTAGCGGGGGGCCCGCGACGCAGTATTTT. This translates into CASSVVGSGGPATQYF. The variable domain in full, completed from reference TRBV9 and TRBJ2-3, reads DSGVTQTPKHLITATGQRVTLRCSPRSGDLSVYWYQQSLDQGLQFLIQYYNGEERAKGNILERFSAQQFPDLHSELNLSSLELGDSALYFCASSVVGSGGPATQYFGPGTRLTVL.

This clonotype was seen repeatedly, ten times or more. CDR3 nucleotides: TGCGCCAGCAGCCGTGACGCTAACGGGGAGCTGTTTTTT. Translated, it gives CASSRDANGELFF. The rearrangement uses TRBV5-1 and TRBJ2-2, with D unclear. V lost 4 bases and J 7 bases, leaving 11 bases between the germline ends. Germline V gives CDR1 SGHRS, CDR2 YFSETQ. This CDR3 comprises 13 residues.

This clonotype has a handful of counts. The chain carries TRBV5-1 and TRBJ2-2; D remains unclear. This CDR3 is 13 amino acids long. V shed 4 bases and J shed 7 bases, with 11 bases lying between them. The germline V gene has CDR1 SGHRS and CDR2 YFSETQ. The CDR3 loop is CASSGYGLGELFF. The CDR3, as DNA: TGCGCCAGCAGCGGATACGGCCTCGGGGAGCTGTTTTTT.

This clonotype was counted between two and nine times. This chain uses TRBV7-3 with TRBJ1-1; the D gene is possibly TRBD1 (5 bases). The CDR3 runs 14 residues. The germline V gene has CDR1 SGHTA and CDR2 FQGTGA. The V end was cut by 2 bases, the J end by 4 bases, with 11 bases between. The CDR3: CASSLDGGGTEAFF. The CDR3 coding sequence is TGTGCCAGCAGCTTAGACGGGGGTGGCACTGAAGCTTTCTTT.

The chain is built from TRBV20-1 and TRBJ2-3, with TRBD1 as a possible D gene (6 bases). CDR1 and CDR2 from the germline V gene are DFQATT and SNEGSKA (reference sequence). The CDR3 covers 15 residues. The V end lost 5 bases, the J end lost 0 bases, and 15 bases lay between the germline ends. CDR3 loop: CSAGLGQSSTDTQYF. CDR3 nucleotides: TGCAGTGCTGGCCTAGGACAGTCTAGCACAGATACGCAGTATTTT.

V usage is TRBV25-1 and J usage is TRBJ2-7; no clear D. The CDR3 length is 17 residues. Germline V gives CDR1 MGHDK, CDR2 SYGVNS. The ends were cut back, 5 bases at V and 1 base at J, with 21 bases in the middle. The CDR3 region is CASSPLRGRIPSYEQYF. For the CDR3, the DNA is TGTGCCAGCAGTCCGCTCCGCGGTAGGATACCGTCCTACGAGCAGTACTTC.

This clonotype was observed a few times. This chain uses TRBV20-1 with TRBJ2-5, with 8 bases identical to TRBD2. J lost 5 bases, V lost 2 bases, and 19 bases had no gene match. Germline CDR1 DFQATT, CDR2 SNEGSKA (reference sequence). The length of the CDR3 is 18 residues. For the CDR3, the DNA is TGCAGTGCTAGACTTATCCGGGGTAGCGGGGTCGGGCACGAGACCCAGTACTTC. Translated, it gives CSARLIRGSGVGHETQYF.

The CDR3: CASSPRQGGWEKLFF. CDR3 nucleotide sequence: TGCGCCAGCAGCCCTCGACAGGGAGGGTGGGAAAAACTGTTTTTT. The chain employs TRBV5-1 and TRBJ1-4; 7 nucleotides align to TRBD1. The V gene's germline CDR1 is SGHRS and CDR2 YFSETQ. V lost 4 bases, J lost 8 bases, and 11 bases stayed unmatched. The CDR3 extends over 15 amino acids.

The chain carries TRBV12-3 or TRBV12-4 and TRBJ2-3, with TRBD1 as a possible D gene (6 bases). Trimming left V 6 bases short and J 4 bases short, with 11 bases between. This CDR3 comprises 13 residues. The CDR3 DNA reads TGTGCCAGCAGATGGACAGTATCAGATACGCAGTATTTT. Its translation is CASRWTVSDTQYF.

This sequence joins TRBV6-2 or TRBV6-3 and TRBJ2-3, with 7 bases fitting TRBD2. Germline assignment: CDR1 MNHEY and CDR2 SVGEGT. Trimming took 1 base from V and 1 from J; bases not matched to a gene: 2. The CDR3 is made up of 15 amino acids. In DNA form, the CDR3 reads TGTGCCAGCAGTTACTTGGGACTACGCACAGATACGCAGTATTTT. It encodes CASSYLGLRTDTQYF.

The J gene is TRBJ2-1, the V gene TRBV7-2; perhaps TRBD1 as D (6 bases). The length of the CDR3 is 13 residues. Deletions cut 2 bases from V and 10 bases from J, with 12 bases between. Germline V gives CDR1 SGHTA, CDR2 FQGNSA. Here the CDR3 DNA reads TGTGCCAGCAGCTTACTACAGGGAAACGAGCAGTTCTTC. It specifies CASSLLQGNEQFF.